One and the same sample provided the 28 T cell receptor beta chains below, sequenced in a study of OX40 agonist ivuxolimab in advanced cancers. The method was immunoSEQ multiplex PCR; TCRdb's version includes in-frame clones alone and lacks a portion of them. The data hold tens of thousands of clones, with about 90% observed a single time. Specimen: CD4+ or CD8+ T cells sorted from blood, collected in a trial of the OX40 agonist ivuxolimab. The receptors come from an adult with an advanced solid tumor such as melanoma, head and neck, liver or kidney cancer.

The table lists this clone with a count of one. The chain carries TRBV2 and TRBJ2-2; TRBD1 agrees at 8 bases. The germline V gene encodes CDR1 SNHLY and CDR2 FYNNEI. The V segment lost 1 base and the J segment 8 bases; nucleotides outside the gene matches: 12. There are 17 residues in the CDR3. The CDR3 nucleotides are TGTGCCAGCAGTGAAGTTGTAGGACAGGGAAACAATGGGGAGCTGTTTTTT. The encoded protein is CASSEVVGQGNNGELFF.

This chain connects TRBV9 to TRBJ1-1; weak D call: TRBD1 (5 bases). Germline V gene lookup returns CDR1 SGDLS and CDR2 YYNGEE. With 0 bases removed from V and 7 bases from J, the gap between germline ends came to 13 bases. The CDR3 covers 14 residues. The CDR3 coding sequence is TGTGCCAGCAGCGTAGTTGGAGGGGTCAATGAAGCTTTCTTT. The encoded protein is CASSVVGGVNEAFF.

This chain uses TRBV4-3 with TRBJ2-2, with TRBD1 matching 7 bases. This CDR3 is built from 15 residues. Per the germline V gene, CDR1 is LGHNA and CDR2 is YSLEER. The trim removed 1 base at V and 6 bases at J, leaving 5 bases unmatched. The chain's CDR3 is CASSQATGSAGELFF. CDR3 DNA: TGCGCCAGCAGCCAAGCGACAGGGTCGGCCGGGGAGCTGTTTTTT.

The chain couples TRBV11-2 to TRBJ2-3; no clear D. The CDR3 has 11 amino acids. Germline V lookup: CDR1 SGHAT, CDR2 FQNNGV. V dropped 4 bases and J dropped 7 bases, with 6 bases sitting between them. CDR3 nucleotides: TGTGCCAGCAGCTCCGGTAATACGCAGTATTTT. It codes for CASSSGNTQYF.

V gene TRBV13 combines with J gene TRBJ2-6; tentatively, D is TRBD2 (6 bases). Trimming pared 0 bases from V and 3 bases from J, leaving 12 bases between. The CDR3 is 17 amino acids. Germline CDR1 and CDR2: PRHDT and FYEKMQ (reference sequence). The CDR3 nucleotides read TGTGCCAGCAGCTTAGGGGCTTCGGGAGTTGGGGCCAACGTCCTGACTTTC. Encoded protein: CASSLGASGVGANVLTF.

This clone was detected once. V is TRBV4-2 and J is TRBJ1-4, with D uncertain. Trimming took off 0 bases at V and 2 bases at J, with 10 bases between the two ends. The CDR3 loop spans 16 amino acids. The germline gives CDR1 LGHNA, CDR2 YNFKEQ. The CDR3 nucleotides read TGTGCCAGCAGCCAAGAAGAAGCTGGGACTAATGAAAAACTGTTTTTT. It yields the protein CASSQEEAGTNEKLFF.

Comment on this clone: The same CDR3 is also encoded by other DNA sequences in this sample. The chain uses TRBV5-1 and TRBJ2-1; 7 nucleotides agree with TRBD1. The CDR3 loop spans 15 amino acids. Trimming cost V 4 bases and J 7 bases; bases outside gene matches: 11. Germline CDR1 SGHRS, CDR2 YFSETQ. CDR3 in amino acids: CASSLPGTDYNEQFF. DNA for the CDR3: TGCGCCAGCAGCCTCCCCGGGACAGATTATAATGAGCAGTTCTTC.

This rearrangement joins TRBV6-6 to TRBJ2-7, with 9 nucleotides matching TRBD1. The CDR3 sequence is 15 residues long. J was trimmed by 3 bases and V by 2 bases; bases with no gene match: 5. The V gene's germline CDR1 is MNHNY and CDR2 SVGAGI (reference sequence). The CDR3: CASSYETGGFYEQYF. CDR3 sequence (DNA): TGTGCCAGCAGTTACGAGACAGGGGGATTCTACGAGCAGTACTTC.

The chain carries TRBV7-9 and TRBJ2-7; the D gene is possibly TRBD2 (6 bases). Germline values: CDR1 SEHNR, CDR2 FQNEAQ (reference sequence). V lost 1 base to trimming and J lost 3 bases, with 7 bases between them. The CDR3 consists of 13 residues. Written as DNA, the CDR3 is TGTGCCAGCAGCTTAGGGACTATCTACGAGCAGTACTTC. Its protein product is CASSLGTIYEQYF.

The sample holds one count of this clone. V gene TRBV4-1 combines with J gene TRBJ2-1, with no clear D. The V gene's germline CDR1 is MGHRA and CDR2 YSYEKL. CDR3 length equals 16 residues. Trimming shortened V by 3 bases and J by 4 bases, and 16 bases separated the two germline ends. CDR3 sequence reads: CASSHDTPSTYNEQFF. The CDR3 DNA reads as TGCGCCAGCAGCCACGATACCCCCAGCACGTACAATGAGCAGTTCTTC.

The V and J genes are TRBV4-1 and TRBJ1-1, with D unclear. Germline CDR1 and CDR2: MGHRA and YSYEKL. CDR3 length: 14 amino acids. V shed 0 bases and J shed 5 bases, with 10 bases lying between them. DNA for the CDR3: TGCGCCAGCAGCCAAGATCCCACGGGGACTGAAGCTTTCTTT. Translating it yields CASSQDPTGTEAFF.

In its sample, this clone was seen a few times. The chain uses TRBV4-2 and TRBJ2-3; 11 bases are shared with TRBD2. From germline, CDR1 is LGHNA and CDR2 YNFKEQ. The CDR3 is 19 residues long. J gave up 5 bases and V 0 bases, and 13 bases lay outside the gene matches. The CDR3 bases are TGTGCCAGCAGCCAAGATGTCGCCCTACTAGCGGGAGTGTTAGATACGCAGTATTTT. This encodes CASSQDVALLAGVLDTQYF.

In its sample, this clone was seen a few times. This rearrangement joins TRBV19 to TRBJ2-1, with 9 bases lining up with TRBD2. Trimming removed 4 bases from V and 4 bases from J; junction bases left unmatched: 2. This CDR3 has 14 residues. Germline V gives CDR1 LNHDA, CDR2 SQIVND (reference sequence). The CDR3 nucleotides are TGTGCCAGTAGTACTAGCGGGGATTACAATGAGCAGTTCTTC. Translation: CASSTSGDYNEQFF.

The V gene is TRBV7-8, the J gene TRBJ1-2; possibly TRBD1 for D (6 bases). CDR3 length: 17 amino acids. CDR1 is SGHVS and CDR2 is FQNEAQ in the germline V gene. Between the trimmed V and J ends, which lost 1 base and 6 bases, there was a span of 21 bases. The DNA for the CDR3 is TGTGCCAGCAGCTTAGGGGGCACAGGGCGATTCGGTCATGGCTACACCTTC. The encoded protein is CASSLGGTGRFGHGYTF.

On this clone: This may be a read error: a much more frequent sequence differs by one nucleotide. The rearrangement joins TRBV5-4 to TRBJ2-1; D is ambiguous. CDR3 length: 11 amino acids. The V end lost 0 bases, the J end lost 8 bases, and 3 bases lay between the germline ends. CDR1 SGHNT and CDR2 YYREEE come from the germline V gene (reference sequence). Here the CDR3 DNA reads TGTGCCAGCAGCTTGGTAGATGAGCAGTTCTTC. Translated: CASSLVDEQFF.

The chain is built from TRBV6-6 and TRBJ1-2, with D tentatively TRBD1 (6 bases). CDR1 MNHNY and CDR2 SVGAGI come from the germline V gene (reference sequence). V was trimmed by 6 bases and J by 3 bases, leaving 14 bases between them. The CDR3 has 14 residues. CDR3 nucleotide sequence: TGTGCCAGCAGGGAGAGGGGGTACGACTATGGCTACACCTTC. Protein sequence: CASRERGYDYGYTF.

The V and J genes are TRBV27 and TRBJ2-1, with 7 nucleotides matching TRBD2. V lost 2 bases and J lost 8; bases outside the gene matches: 9. Germline V gene sequence: CDR1 MNHEY, CDR2 SMNVEV (reference sequence). The CDR3 runs 15 residues. The CDR3 sequence is CASSLRSSAGDEQFF. The DNA of the CDR3 is TGTGCCAGCAGTTTAAGATCAAGCGCGGGGGATGAGCAGTTCTTC.

J is TRBJ2-7 and V is TRBV7-9, with TRBD2 matching over 13 bases. The CDR3 is made up of 13 amino acids. The V gene's germline CDR1 is SEHNR and CDR2 FQNEAQ (reference sequence). V was clipped by 5 bases and J by 7 bases; unmatched bases: 2. This CDR3 is CASSPGLAGEQYF. In DNA, the CDR3 is TGTGCCAGCAGCCCGGGACTAGCGGGAGAGCAGTACTTC. The full variable domain, its missing parts supplied by reference TRBV7-9 and TRBJ2-7, is DTGVSQNPRHKITKRGQNVTFRCDPISEHNRLYWYRQTLGQGPEFLTYFQNEAQLEKSRLLSDRFSAERPKGSFSTLEIQRTEQGDSAMYLCASSPGLAGEQYFGPGTRLTVT.

V usage is TRBV5-6 and J usage is TRBJ2-4; no firm D call. The V end was cut by 2 bases, the J end by 3 bases, with 6 bases between. Per germline, CDR1 SGHDT and CDR2 YYEEEE. This CDR3 is built from 13 residues. The CDR3 DNA reads TGTGCCAGCAGCTTCAATGTCAAAAACATTCAGTACTTC. Translated, it gives CASSFNVKNIQYF.

The chain has TRBV29-1 and TRBJ2-1, with D perhaps TRBD2 (5 bases). The germline V gene has CDR1 SQVTM and CDR2 ANQGSEA. Deletions cut 4 bases from V and 2 bases from J, with 9 bases between. CDR3 length: 13 amino acids. The chain's CDR3 is CSVVRGTYNEQFF. The CDR3, as DNA: TGCAGCGTTGTCCGAGGGACCTACAATGAGCAGTTCTTC.

The chain carries TRBV6-1 and TRBJ1-1; no reliable D call. This CDR3 comprises 12 residues. Germline V lookup: CDR1 MNHNS, CDR2 SASEGT. Trimming pared 10 bases from V and 0 bases from J, leaving 9 bases between. In nucleotides, the CDR3 is TGTGCCATCGGACGGGTGAACACTGAAGCTTTCTTT. This translates into CAIGRVNTEAFF.

The chain couples TRBV6-1 to TRBJ2-7, with D tentatively TRBD1 or TRBD2 (6 bases each). The CDR3 totals 15 residues. Germline loops: CDR1 MNHNS, CDR2 SASEGT. V was trimmed by 5 bases and J by 2 bases, leaving 16 bases between them. For the CDR3, the DNA is TGTGCCAGCAGTTCTAGGGGGGCCCCGACCTACGAGCAGTACTTC. Residues: CASSSRGAPTYEQYF.

This clone appeared once. The rearrangement uses TRBV7-2 and TRBJ2-3; D is perhaps TRBD2 (6 bases). Per germline, CDR1 SGHTA and CDR2 FQGNSA. The V and J ends lost 2 bases and 5 bases respectively, with 14 bases between them. The CDR3 has 15 amino acids. CDR3 in amino acids: CASSLYASGEDTQYF. CDR3 coding DNA: TGTGCCAGCAGCTTATACGCCTCGGGGGAAGATACGCAGTATTTT.

The chain is built from TRBV7-8 and TRBJ2-1; D might be TRBD1 (5 bases). CDR1 is SGHVS and CDR2 is FQNEAQ in the germline V gene. V lost 3 bases and J 4 bases, leaving 13 bases between the germline ends. This CDR3 has 15 amino acids. The CDR3 spells CASSLATVGYNEQFF. The CDR3 nucleotides read TGTGCCAGCAGCTTGGCGACAGTGGGTTACAATGAGCAGTTCTTC. Variable domain in full (rest from reference TRBV7-8 and TRBJ2-1): GAGVSQSPRYKVAKRGQDVALRCDPISGHVSLFWYQQALGQGPEFLTYFQNEAQLDKSGLPSDRFFAERPEGSVSTLKIQRTQQEDSAVYLCASSLATVGYNEQFFGPGTRLTVL.

The chain uses TRBV6-5 and TRBJ2-1; D tentatively reads TRBD1 or TRBD2 (5 bases each). The germline gives CDR1 MNHEY, CDR2 SVGAGI. The CDR3 consists of 11 residues. V lost 9 bases and J lost 4, with 7 bases in between. The CDR3 DNA sequence: TGTGCCAGGGGACCATACAATGAGCAGTTCTTC. This gives the protein CARGPYNEQFF.

This sequence joins TRBV14 and TRBJ2-7; D is unresolved. V was trimmed by 3 bases and J by 5 bases, leaving 11 bases between them. There are 13 residues in the CDR3. Germline V gene data show CDR1 as SGHDN and CDR2 as FVKESK. CDR3 sequence reads: CASSQVTYHEQYF. Here the CDR3 DNA reads TGTGCCAGCAGCCAGGTGACCTATCACGAGCAGTACTTC.

V usage is TRBV4-3 and J usage is TRBJ2-2; TRBD2 aligns across 7 bases. The germline V gene encodes CDR1 LGHNA and CDR2 YSLEER. The CDR3 spans 18 residues. The trim removed 0 bases at V and 3 bases at J, leaving 10 bases unmatched. CDR3 bases: TGCGCCAGCAGCCAAGATCGGGAGGAAGGTATAGACACCGGGGAGCTGTTTTTT. Amino acids: CASSQDREEGIDTGELFF.

This sequence joins TRBV6-5 and TRBJ2-3; TRBD2 aligns across 7 bases. Losses at the gene ends were 6 bases for V and 0 bases for J; bases not matched to a gene: 6. Germline loops: CDR1 MNHEY, CDR2 SVGAGI. This CDR3 is built from 15 residues. Here the CDR3 reads CASSLSGASTDTQYF. In DNA form, the CDR3 reads TGTGCCAGCAGCCTAAGCGGGGCTAGCACAGATACGCAGTATTTT.